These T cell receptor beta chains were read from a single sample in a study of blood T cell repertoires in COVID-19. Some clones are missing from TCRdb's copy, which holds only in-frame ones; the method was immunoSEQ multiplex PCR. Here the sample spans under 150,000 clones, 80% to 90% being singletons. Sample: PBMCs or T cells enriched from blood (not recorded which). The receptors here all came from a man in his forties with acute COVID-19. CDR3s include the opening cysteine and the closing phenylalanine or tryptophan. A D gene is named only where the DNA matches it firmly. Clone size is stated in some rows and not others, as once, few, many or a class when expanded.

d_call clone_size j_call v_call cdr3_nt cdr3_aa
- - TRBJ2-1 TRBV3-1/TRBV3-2 TGTGCCAGCAGCCTCAGTCTGGCCAATGAGCAGTTCTTC CASSLSLANEQFF
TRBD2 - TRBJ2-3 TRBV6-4 TGTGCCAGCAGTGACTCGACTAGCGGGAGCACAGATACGCAGTATTTT CASSDSTSGSTDTQYF
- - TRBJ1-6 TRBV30 TGTGCCTGGACCCTGGTCAGGGTACGAGGCTCCTATAATTCACCCCTCCACTTT CAWTLVRVRGSYNSPLHF
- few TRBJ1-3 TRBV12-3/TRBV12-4 TGTGCCAGCACCGCAGGGACTGGAAACACCATATATTTT CASTAGTGNTIYF
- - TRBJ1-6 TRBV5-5 TGTGCCAGCAGCTCCCAACAGGGAACCTATAATTCACCCCTCCACTTT CASSSQQGTYNSPLHF
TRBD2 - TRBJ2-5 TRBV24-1 TGTGCCACCAGTGATTCCCTGCCCGGGACTAGCGGGACGGAGACCCAGTACTTC CATSDSLPGTSGTETQYF
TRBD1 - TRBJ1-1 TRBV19 TGTGCCAGTAGTGATCACTCGACAGGGGTATTAGAGATGAACACTGAAGCTTTCTTT CASSDHSTGVLEMNTEAFF
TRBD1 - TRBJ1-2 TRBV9 TGTGCCAGCAGCGACGGACAGGTACAAAGTGGCTACACCTTC CASSDGQVQSGYTF
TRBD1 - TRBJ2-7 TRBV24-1 TGTGCCACCAGTGACTTGACAGGGCGAGAGCAGTACTTC CATSDLTGREQYF
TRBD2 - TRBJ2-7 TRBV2 TGTGCCAGCAGTAGGGAGGGAAACTCCTACGAGCAGTACTTC CASSREGNSYEQYF
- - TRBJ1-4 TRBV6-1 TGTGCCAGCAGTGAGACAGTTAGTGAAAAACTGTTTTTT CASSETVSEKLFF
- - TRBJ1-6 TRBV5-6 TGTGCCAGCAGCATCTATATTAATTCACCCCTCCACTTT CASSIYINSPLHF
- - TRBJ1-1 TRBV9 TGTGCCAGCAGTGCGAGGGAATCGGGTGAAGCTTTCTTT CASSARESGEAFF
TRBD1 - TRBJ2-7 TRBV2 TGTGCCAGCAGGGCAAGGGGGCCCTACGAGCAGTACTTC CASRARGPYEQYF
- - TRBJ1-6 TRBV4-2 TGTGCCAGCAGCCAAGATTCCGGGGAGGGAGCCCTCCACTTT CASSQDSGEGALHF
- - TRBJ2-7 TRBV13 TGTGCCAGCAGCTTAGATAGGGGCCGTTCCTACGAGCAGTACTTC CASSLDRGRSYEQYF
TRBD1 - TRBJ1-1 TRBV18 TGTGCCAGCTCACCATTTTCCCCCGGGACAGGGACGAACACTGAAGCTTTCTTT CASSPFSPGTGTNTEAFF
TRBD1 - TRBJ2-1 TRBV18 TGTGCCAGCGCAACGGGACAGGGGGGGAATGAGCAGTTCTTC CASATGQGGNEQFF
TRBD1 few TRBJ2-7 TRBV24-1 TGTGCCACCAGTGATGGGGGACAGGGGGCATACGAGCAGTACTTC CATSDGGQGAYEQYF
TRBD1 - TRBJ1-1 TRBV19 TGTGCCAGTAGTATGGGACAGGGGTGGACTGAAGCTTTCTTT CASSMGQGWTEAFF
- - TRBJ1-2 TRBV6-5 TGTGCCAGCAGAGTCTCAGGGGCTCTTAACTATGGCTACACCTTC CASRVSGALNYGYTF
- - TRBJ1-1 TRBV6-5 TGTGCCAGCAGTCCTCTAGGACTCCGCGGCACTGAAGCTTTCTTT CASSPLGLRGTEAFF
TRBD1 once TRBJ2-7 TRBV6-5 TGTGCCAGCAGTTACTCGATGACAGGGGCCTACGAGCAGTACTTC CASSYSMTGAYEQYF